What follows describes a single T cell receptor (beta chain). Its antigen is not identified. The record originates from a study of blood T cells in healthy people across ages. Study observations and caveats: Possibly confounding the expanded clonotype changes was the fact that donor CMV status was unknown. Reliance upon unsorted PBMCs precluded definitive naive versus antigen-experienced comparison.

Every sample gave at least 5 micrograms of total RNA when it was extracted. With a J-beta primer mix and a sample-barcoded 5' primer, a second PCR ran about 7 to 12 cycles. Samples each returned at least 3 million CDR3-containing paired-end reads. In TCRdb, the 5' RACE reads were re-called with MiXCR into one record per CDR3 protein. The sample lists some 900,000 distinct CDR3 sequences; under 50% were seen once. The TCR originated in a man younger than 40 in good health. The sample comprised blood.

The CDR3 bases are TGTGCCAGCAGCCAAGATCCTCAGCAGAACAAGCCCCAGCATTTT. Translation: CASSQDPQQNKPQHF. The V gene is TRBV3-1, the J gene TRBJ1-5; D gene uncertain. CDR3 length: 15 amino acids. Germline CDR1 and CDR2: LGHDT and YNNKEL (reference sequence). V was trimmed by 0 bases and J by 8 bases, leaving 14 bases between them. The complete variable domain, with remaining parts taken from reference TRBV3-1 and TRBJ1-5, reads DTAVSQTPKYLVTQMGNDKSIKCEQNLGHDTMYWYKQDSKKFLKIMFSYNNKELIINETVPNRFSPKSPDKAHLNLHINSLELGDSAVYFCASSQDPQQNKPQHFGDGTRLSIL.